These 21 T cell receptor beta chains came from one sample sequenced in a study of T cell responses to AZD1222 COVID-19 vaccine. Here immunoSEQ multiplex PCR was the method, and the copy in TCRdb shows in-frame clones only, minus some. Of about 160,000 clones detected, approximately 90% appear once; the ten largest clones hold about 6.9%. The starting material was peripheral blood, obtained on day 0 of AZD1222 vaccination. These receptors were obtained from an adult in good health.

V gene TRBV2 combines with J gene TRBJ2-4; 7 bases are shared with TRBD1. The germline CDR1 and CDR2 sequences are SNHLY and FYNNEI. The CDR3 runs to 11 residues. The V segment lost 8 bases and the J segment 8 bases; nucleotides outside the gene matches: 3. CDR3 amino acids: CASGDRDIQYF. CDR3 sequence (DNA): TGTGCCAGCGGGGACAGAGACATTCAGTACTTC.

The V and J genes are TRBV19 and TRBJ2-3, with 9 positions matching TRBD1. Germline V gives CDR1 LNHDA, CDR2 SQIVND (reference sequence). V lost 0 bases, J lost 3 bases, and 4 bases stayed unmatched. This CDR3 comprises 16 residues. CDR3 residues: CASSIEYRGPTDTQYF. The CDR3 DNA follows: TGTGCCAGTAGTATAGAGTACAGGGGGCCGACAGATACGCAGTATTTT.

The chain uses TRBV18 and TRBJ2-7, with D perhaps matching TRBD1 (6 bases). CDR1 KGHSH and CDR2 LQKENI come from the germline V gene. V gave up 2 bases and J gave up 2 bases, with 13 bases separating them. This CDR3 region has 15 residues. The CDR3 loop is CASSPGSRDTYEQYF. As DNA, the CDR3 is TGTGCCAGCTCACCAGGTTCCCGGGACACCTACGAGCAGTACTTC. Using reference TRBV18 and TRBJ2-7 for the parts outside the CDR3, the full variable domain is NAGVMQNPRHLVRRRGQEARLRCSPMKGHSHVYWYRQLPEEGLKFMVYLQKENIIDESGMPKERFSAEFPKEGPSILRIQQVVRGDSAAYFCASSPGSRDTYEQYFGPGTRLTVT.

The chain couples TRBV28 to TRBJ2-7, with 7 bases identical to TRBD1. The trim removed 2 bases at V and 5 bases at J, leaving 6 bases unmatched. The germline gives CDR1 MDHEN, CDR2 SYDVKM. This CDR3 has 14 residues. CDR3 in amino acids: CASSLLRDSHEQYF. The CDR3 DNA is TGTGCCAGCAGTTTACTCCGGGACAGCCACGAGCAGTACTTC.

The chain is built from TRBV19 and TRBJ1-6; D unresolved. The V gene's germline CDR1 is LNHDA and CDR2 SQIVND (reference sequence). The CDR3 totals 17 residues. Trimming stripped 3 bases from V and 0 bases from J, with 12 bases between. The CDR3 DNA reads TGTGCCAGTAGTATGGGCGGAAAAAGCTCCTATAATTCACCCCTCCACTTT. As protein: CASSMGGKSSYNSPLHF.

The chain has TRBV9 and TRBJ2-3, with TRBD2 identical over 9 bases. The length of the CDR3 is 16 residues. Per the germline V gene, CDR1 is SGDLS and CDR2 is YYNGEE. V shed 3 bases, J shed 2 bases, and the junction held 7 bases outside the gene matches. The CDR3 here is CASSATSGPPTDTQYF. The CDR3 DNA follows: TGTGCCAGCAGCGCTACTAGCGGGCCGCCCACAGATACGCAGTATTTT.

This clone was counted a single time. The chain recombines TRBV4-3 with TRBJ1-1; tentatively, D is TRBD1 (5 bases). The CDR3 runs 15 residues. Germline values: CDR1 LGHNA, CDR2 YSLEER. Trimming removed 0 bases from V and 3 bases from J, with 11 bases in between. CDR3 region: CASSQDTGGDTEAFF. Written as DNA, the CDR3 is TGCGCCAGCAGCCAAGATACAGGTGGAGACACTGAAGCTTTCTTT.

The V call is TRBV5-4, the J call TRBJ1-4; tentatively, D is TRBD1 (5 bases). Germline V gene lookup returns CDR1 SGHNT and CDR2 YYREEE (reference sequence). Trimming shortened V by 0 bases and J by 5 bases, and 11 bases separated the two germline ends. The CDR3 contains 15 residues. The CDR3 here is CASSLAGGVNEKLFF. DNA of the CDR3: TGTGCCAGCAGCTTGGCGGGGGGGGTAAATGAAAAACTGTTTTTT. Full variable domain (remainder filled in from reference TRBV5-4 and TRBJ1-4): ETGVTQSPTHLIKTRGQQVTLRCSSQSGHNTVSWYQQALGQGPQFIFQYYREEENGRGNFPPRFSGLQFPNYSSELNVNALELDDSALYLCASSLAGGVNEKLFFGSGTQLSVL.

The chain links TRBV4-1 to TRBJ1-5; D is unclear. Trimming left V 0 bases short and J 2 bases short, with 2 bases between. The germline V gene encodes CDR1 MGHRA and CDR2 YSYEKL. This CDR3 comprises 13 residues. The chain's CDR3 is CASSQDGNQPQHF. CDR3 sequence (DNA): TGCGCCAGCAGCCAAGACGGCAATCAGCCCCAGCATTTT.

V is TRBV21-1 and J is TRBJ1-4. TRBV21-1 is a known pseudogene. There are 21 residues in the CDR3. The DNA for the CDR3 is TGTGCCAGCAGCCGGCGGGGTGGTTCGTACAGGATGACGAACCCCAATAATTCACTGTTTTTT. Residues: CASSRRGGSYRMTNPNNSLFF.

The V call is TRBV6-1, the J call TRBJ1-5; tentatively, D is TRBD1 (5 bases). The germline V gene encodes CDR1 MNHNS and CDR2 SASEGT. The CDR3 extends over 14 amino acids. V was trimmed by 2 bases and J by 7 bases, leaving 12 bases between them. In DNA form, the CDR3 reads TGTGCCAGCAGTGAACCGGGACGAGGGCAGCCCCAGCATTTT. Translation: CASSEPGRGQPQHF.

The chain uses TRBV5-6 and TRBJ2-7; 8 positions match TRBD1. Germline values: CDR1 SGHDT, CDR2 YYEEEE. Losses at the gene ends were 1 base for V and 7 bases for J; bases not matched to a gene: 10. The CDR3 covers 15 residues. The CDR3 here is CASSLTHRTGHEQYF. The DNA for the CDR3 is TGTGCCAGCAGCTTGACCCACCGGACAGGGCATGAGCAGTACTTC.

This clone was counted once. The rearrangement links TRBV11-3 to TRBJ2-3, with D uncertain. CDR1 and CDR2 (germline): SGHNT, YENEEA. V was cut by 1 base and J by 2 bases, with 7 bases left in between. This CDR3 is built from 14 residues. The CDR3 reads CASSLGVNTDTQYF. Here the CDR3 DNA reads TGTGCCAGCAGCTTAGGGGTCAACACAGATACGCAGTATTTT. Combining the CDR3 with reference TRBV11-3 and TRBJ2-3 gives the whole variable domain EAGVVQSPRYKIIEKKQPVAFWCNPISGHNTLYWYLQNLGQGPELLIRYENEEAVDDSQLPKDRFSAERLKGVDSTLKIQPAELGDSAVYLCASSLGVNTDTQYFGPGTRLTVL.

In its sample, this clone was seen once. The genes are TRBV4-3 and TRBJ1-6, with D perhaps matching TRBD1 (6 bases). Germline CDR1 LGHNA, CDR2 YSLEER. V shed 1 base and J shed 0 bases, with 13 bases lying between them. The CDR3 has 18 amino acids. CDR3: CASSQVTGHISYNSPLHF. CDR3 in DNA: TGCGCCAGCAGCCAAGTCACGGGACATATCTCCTATAATTCACCCCTCCACTTT.

CDR3 sequence reads: CGGRVTDTQYF. CDR3 sequence (DNA): TGCGGAGGGAGGGTCACAGATACGCAGTATTTT. V and J are TRBV20-1 and TRBJ2-3; 7 nucleotides match TRBD2. CDR1 and CDR2 (germline): DFQATT, SNEGSKA (reference sequence). This CDR3 has 11 amino acids.

The chain joins TRBV4-3 to TRBJ2-2; 7 bases align to TRBD2. Germline V gene sequence: CDR1 LGHNA, CDR2 YSLEER. This CDR3 is 15 amino acids long. V was clipped by 2 bases and J by 7 bases; unmatched bases: 7. The CDR3, as DNA: TGCGCCAGCAGCCAACGGTCTAGCGGTCGCGGGGAGCTGTTTTTT. Residues: CASSQRSSGRGELFF.

This clone showed up just once. The V gene is TRBV6-1, the J gene TRBJ2-7; D not certain. V was clipped by 2 bases and J by 4 bases, with 9 bases between them. CDR3 size: 13 residues. Germline V lookup: CDR1 MNHNS, CDR2 SASEGT. This chain's CDR3 is CASSERYWYEQYV. The DNA for the CDR3 is TGTGCCAGCAGTGAAAGGTATTGGTACGAGCAGTACGTC.

The rearrangement uses TRBV27 and TRBJ1-1, with D possibly matching TRBD1 (6 bases). Per germline, CDR1 MNHEY and CDR2 SMNVEV (reference sequence). The V end lost 6 bases, the J end lost 4 bases, and 12 bases lay between the germline ends. The CDR3 covers 13 residues. CDR3 sequence (DNA): TGTGCCAGCAGGGGACATACGAGCACTGAAGCTTTCTTT. It codes for CASRGHTSTEAFF.

The rearrangement joins TRBV13 to TRBJ1-3, with 8 bases that match TRBD1. The CDR3 contains 15 residues. Trimming cost V 4 bases and J 3 bases; bases outside gene matches: 5. Germline CDR1 is PRHDT and CDR2 is FYEKMQ (reference sequence). The DNA for the CDR3 is TGTGCCAGCAGCTCCCAGGGGGCGCTTGGAAACACCATATATTTT. Translation gives CASSSQGALGNTIYF.

The rearrangement uses TRBV28 and TRBJ2-7; D remains ambiguous. V lost 6 bases and J lost 9, with 9 bases in between. Germline CDR1 reads MDHEN; CDR2 reads SYDVKM. This CDR3 has 10 residues. The CDR3 sequence: CASSGWGQYF. CDR3 bases: TGTGCCAGCAGCGGGTGGGGGCAGTACTTC.

The rearrangement links TRBV10-2 to TRBJ1-1; maybe TRBD1 (6 bases). Trimming took 2 bases from V and 1 from J, leaving 8 bases between them. CDR1 and CDR2 (germline): WSHSY, SAAADI. The CDR3 has 14 residues. CDR3 sequence: CASSEPRGNTEAFF. The DNA of the CDR3 is TGCGCCAGCAGTGAGCCCAGGGGGAACACTGAAGCTTTCTTT.